Listed here are 15 T cell receptor beta chains from one sample, sequenced in a study of T cells expressing NK-cell markers (dated by TCRdb to 2020 to 2022). The library relied on 5' RACE. These reads were obtained on an Illumina HiSeq 2000. TCRdb reprocessed the reads, reporting each CDR3 protein sequence once and no DNA. The sample table includes over 200,000 distinct CDR3 sequences. The top ten constitute under 0.5% of the sample. The specimen was blood T cells: a sorted CD56 or NKG2C T cell subset, CD4+ or CD8+ T cells, or bulk PBMC T cells (not recorded which). The source of these receptors is a man aged 18 to 30 in good health. Donor details come from another sample of the same person, matched by shared clones.

The rearrangement links TRBV20-1 to TRBJ2-2; absent DNA, TCRdb's TRBD1 call cannot be checked. This CDR3 has 13 amino acids. Per germline, CDR1 DFQATT and CDR2 SNEGSKA (reference sequence). The CDR3 is CGLNRGHIGELFF.

The chain couples TRBV5-1 to TRBJ2-5; TCRdb picks TRBD2, but there is no DNA to check that call. The CDR3 runs 15 residues. Germline lookup yields CDR1 SGHRS and CDR2 YFSETQ. CDR3 in amino acids: CASQDPSGIRETQYF.

The CDR3 sequence: CSVEPQGYSSYNEQFF. This chain connects TRBV29-1 to TRBJ2-1. The CDR3 runs 16 residues. CDR1 and CDR2 (germline): SQVTM, ANQGSEA.

V usage is TRBV7-3 and J usage is TRBJ2-3; the TRBD1 assignment by TCRdb is unverifiable without DNA. There are 15 residues in the CDR3. Germline lookup yields CDR1 SGHTA and CDR2 FQGTGA. The CDR3 loop reads CASSSRGTATDTQYF.

The CDR3 sequence: CASSLATGPLLAYEQYF. J is TRBJ2-7 and V is TRBV28; TCRdb picks TRBD2, but there is no DNA to check that call. CDR3 length equals 17 residues. Germline CDR1 is MDHEN and CDR2 is SYDVKM.

The rearrangement uses TRBV7-2 and TRBJ1-4; the TCRdb call, TRBD1, lacks DNA for checking. There are 15 residues in the CDR3. Per the germline V gene, CDR1 is SGHTA and CDR2 is FQGNSA. Here the CDR3 reads CASSLLGQGREKLFF.

The chain joins TRBV11-2 to TRBJ1-4; TCRdb lists TRBD1, though no DNA is available to test this call. CDR1 is SGHAT and CDR2 is FQNNGV in the germline V gene. This CDR3 has 18 amino acids. The chain's CDR3 is CASSFEPYRGSTNEKLFF.

The chain recombines TRBV7-9 with TRBJ2-7; absent DNA, TCRdb's TRBD1 call cannot be checked. This CDR3 has 15 residues. Per the germline V gene, CDR1 is SEHNR and CDR2 is FQNEAQ (reference sequence). The chain's CDR3 is CASSFHRATTYEQYF.

The gene calls are TRBV5-6 and TRBJ2-1; checking the TCRdb D call of TRBD1 is not possible without DNA. The CDR3 sequence is 16 residues long. Germline CDR1 is SGHDT and CDR2 is YYEEEE. The CDR3 reads CASTPVGTVVPNEQFF.

The V call is TRBV10-3, the J call TRBJ1-2; TCRdb reports TRBD1, a call that lacks DNA to check it against. Germline V gene sequence: CDR1 ENHRY, CDR2 SYGVKD. The CDR3 is 13 amino acids. The CDR3 region is CAIRAGSDYGYTF.

This chain uses TRBV6-5 with TRBJ2-7; TCRdb proposes TRBD2, but this gene call is untestable without DNA. The CDR3 spans 15 residues. Germline-derived CDR1 and CDR2 are MNHEY and SVGAGI. This CDR3 is CASSYWGGGSHEQYF.

The chain employs TRBV5-1 and TRBJ2-5; TCRdb's D call of TRBD1 is untestable without DNA. The CDR3 is 16 residues long. Looked up from germline, CDR1 is SGHRS and CDR2 is YFSETQ. CDR3 sequence reads: CASSPRTGGYQETQYF.

The chain carries TRBV10-3 and TRBJ1-5. The CDR3 extends over 12 amino acids. Germline CDR1 reads ENHRY; CDR2 reads SYGVKD. This CDR3 reads CASQDPDQPQHF.

CDR3 region: CASAELGWDNEQFF. The rearrangement links TRBV12-3 or TRBV12-4 to TRBJ2-1. The CDR3 length is 14 residues.

This chain joins TRBV6-6 and TRBJ1-1; absent DNA, TCRdb's TRBD1 call cannot be checked. Looked up from germline, CDR1 is MNHNY and CDR2 is SVGAGI (reference sequence). The CDR3 contains 11 residues. CDR3 protein: CAIDTGGEAFF.